This TCR beta chain was profiled in a study of blood T cell repertoires in COVID-19. Study at large: Samples representing acute and convalescent COVID-19 were sourced from the United States, Italy and Spain. PBMCs, B-cell-depleted T cells, or T cells provided the cDNA or gDNA that made up the material.

The assay was immunoSEQ multiplex PCR, and TCRdb's table has in-frame clones only and misses some. Seen here are over 35,000 clones, around four fifths observed once, and the top ten hold about 35%. This clone turned up a few times. The germline V gene encodes CDR1 SGHTA and CDR2 FQGNSA. CDR3 length: 15 residues. V dropped 1 base and J dropped 6 bases, with 13 bases sitting between them. The chain recombines TRBV7-2 with TRBJ1-5; no firm D call. Sequences were obtained from peripheral blood. This TCR was sampled from a man in his 60s with acute or convalescent COVID-19. The CDR3 sequence: CASSLGQSGFQPQHF. CDR3 DNA: TGTGCCAGCAGCTTAGGCCAGTCGGGTTTTCAGCCCCAGCATTTT.